This record concerns one TCR beta chain sequence. Only in-frame clones appear in the TCRdb table, and some are missing; sequencing was by immunoSEQ multiplex PCR. The sample carries nearly 200,000 clones, over 80% recorded once. J gave up 1 base and V 5 bases, and 7 bases lay outside the gene matches. There are 16 residues in the CDR3. Germline CDR1 reads SNHLY; CDR2 reads FYNNEI. The data stem from a study of control samples from healthy donors and cancer patients. This receptor was taken from a man in his thirties or forties in good health. The sample taken for sequencing was blood. This chain links TRBV2 with TRBJ1-1; 10 nucleotides line up with TRBD1. The DNA for the CDR3 is TGTGCCAGCAGTACCACATGGACAGGGGGGAACACTGAAGCTTTCTTT. This sequence encodes CASSTTWTGGNTEAFF.